These T cell receptor beta chains were read from a single sample in a study of identical twins. TCRdb re-called the 5' RACE reads through MiXCR, storing one row per CDR3 protein. The table has roughly 480,000 distinct CDR3 sequences, about 24% seen once; the top ten hold about 2.7%. The same sample was also used in a study of T cells expressing NK-cell markers.

The sequencing input was CD4+ T cells sorted from blood. The receptors derive from a woman under 30 in good health. Both conserved end residues are part of each CDR3. Each record gives: J gene, clone size, D gene, V gene, CDR3 length, CDR3 protein, CDR3 DNA. The D gene is left open where the match is weak. Where a row states a size, it is once, few, many or the class of an expanded clone; other rows omit it.

j_call: TRBJ1-1
clone_size: few
d_call: .
v_call: TRBV10-3
cdr3_length: 13
cdr3_aa: CAISATVNTEAFF
cdr3_nt: TGTGCCATCAGCGCAACAGTGAACACTGAAGCTTTCTTT

j_call: TRBJ2-3
clone_size: few
d_call: .
v_call: TRBV6-5
cdr3_length: 15
cdr3_aa: CASSTYGLGTDTQYF
cdr3_nt: TGTGCCAGCAGTACTTACGGGTTGGGAACAGATACGCAGTATTTT

j_call: TRBJ1-6
clone_size: .
d_call: .
v_call: TRBV3-1
cdr3_length: 14
cdr3_aa: CASSQGNRDSPLHF
cdr3_nt: TGTGCCAGCAGCCAAGGAAACAGAGATTCACCCCTCCACTTT

j_call: TRBJ2-4
clone_size: .
d_call: .
v_call: TRBV14
cdr3_length: 12
cdr3_aa: CASSQVHNIQYF
cdr3_nt: TGTGCCAGCAGCCAAGTCCATAACATTCAGTACTTC

j_call: TRBJ2-7
clone_size: few
d_call: .
v_call: TRBV7-8
cdr3_length: 16
cdr3_aa: CASSLENRRVTYEQYF
cdr3_nt: TGTGCCAGCAGCTTAGAAAATCGACGGGTTACCTACGAGCAGTACTTC

j_call: TRBJ1-2
clone_size: few
d_call: .
v_call: TRBV7-7
cdr3_length: 13
cdr3_aa: CASSLERRTGYTF
cdr3_nt: TGTGCTAGCAGCTTAGAGCGGAGAACTGGCTACACCTTC

j_call: TRBJ2-7
clone_size: few
d_call: .
v_call: TRBV30
cdr3_length: 14
cdr3_aa: CAWSGPGGAYEQYF
cdr3_nt: TGTGCCTGGAGTGGTCCAGGTGGGGCCTACGAGCAGTACTTC

j_call: TRBJ1-1
clone_size: .
d_call: .
v_call: TRBV5-1
cdr3_length: 14
cdr3_aa: CASSSTIEGTEAFF
cdr3_nt: TGCGCCAGCAGTTCGACAATAGAGGGAACTGAAGCTTTCTTT

j_call: TRBJ2-7
clone_size: .
d_call: .
v_call: TRBV14
cdr3_length: 14
cdr3_aa: CASSLTGVNTEQYF
cdr3_nt: TGTGCCAGCAGCCTAACGGGAGTTAATACCGAGCAGTACTTC

j_call: TRBJ2-3
clone_size: .
d_call: .
v_call: TRBV11-2
cdr3_length: 13
cdr3_aa: CASSPIDADTQYF
cdr3_nt: TGTGCCAGCAGCCCCATCGACGCAGATACGCAGTATTTT

j_call: TRBJ1-4
clone_size: .
d_call: .
v_call: TRBV28
cdr3_length: 14
cdr3_aa: CASSSGPAREKLFF
cdr3_nt: .

j_call: TRBJ2-7
clone_size: few
d_call: TRBD2
v_call: TRBV5-5
cdr3_length: 15
cdr3_aa: CASSWGTSGIREQYF
cdr3_nt: TGTGCCAGCAGCTGGGGGACTAGCGGGATCCGCGAGCAGTACTTC

j_call: TRBJ2-1
clone_size: few
d_call: .
v_call: TRBV5-1
cdr3_length: 16
cdr3_aa: CASRPPGPTAYNEQFF
cdr3_nt: TGCGCCAGCAGACCCCCGGGACCGACGGCCTACAATGAGCAGTTCTTC

j_call: TRBJ1-1
clone_size: .
d_call: .
v_call: TRBV5-1
cdr3_length: 15
cdr3_aa: CASSLTPGSWTEAFF
cdr3_nt: TGCGCCAGCAGCTTAACGCCTGGGAGTTGGACTGAAGCTTTCTTT

j_call: TRBJ2-7
clone_size: .
d_call: .
v_call: TRBV25-1
cdr3_length: 13
cdr3_aa: CASSRQSAYEQYF
cdr3_nt: TGTGCCAGTTCCCGACAGTCCGCCTACGAGCAGTACTTC

j_call: TRBJ1-2
clone_size: .
d_call: .
v_call: TRBV6-1
cdr3_length: 13
cdr3_aa: CASSEAKRGSYTF
cdr3_nt: TGTGCCAGCAGTGAAGCGAAGAGGGGGAGCTACACCTTC

j_call: TRBJ2-7
clone_size: few
d_call: TRBD1
v_call: TRBV6-1
cdr3_length: 14
cdr3_aa: CASSKQGWFYEQYF
cdr3_nt: TGTGCCAGCAGCAAACAGGGGTGGTTCTACGAGCAGTACTTC

j_call: TRBJ2-1
clone_size: .
d_call: .
v_call: TRBV20-1
cdr3_length: 14
cdr3_aa: CSAQPGYSYNEQFF
cdr3_nt: TGCAGTGCTCAGCCGGGGTACTCCTACAATGAGCAGTTCTTC

j_call: TRBJ2-2
clone_size: .
d_call: .
v_call: TRBV12-3/TRBV12-4
cdr3_length: 15
cdr3_aa: CASSLGGPTTGELFF
cdr3_nt: TGTGCCAGCAGTTTAGGCGGGCCGACCACCGGGGAGCTGTTTTTT

j_call: TRBJ1-4
clone_size: few
d_call: TRBD1
v_call: TRBV6-5
cdr3_length: 15
cdr3_aa: CASSYSPGQGSKLFF
cdr3_nt: TGTGCCAGCAGTTACTCCCCGGGACAGGGTTCGAAACTGTTTTTT

j_call: TRBJ2-6
clone_size: once
d_call: .
v_call: TRBV4-3
cdr3_length: 17
cdr3_aa: CASSQDSASSGANVLTF
cdr3_nt: TGCGCCAGCAGCCAAGATTCGGCCAGCTCTGGGGCCAACGTCCTGACTTTC

j_call: TRBJ2-1
clone_size: .
d_call: .
v_call: TRBV3-1
cdr3_length: 16
cdr3_aa: CASSQGAWASRGEQFF
cdr3_nt: TGTGCCAGCAGCCAGGGGGCTTGGGCCAGTAGAGGTGAGCAGTTCTTC

j_call: TRBJ2-5
clone_size: .
d_call: TRBD2
v_call: TRBV10-3
cdr3_length: 16
cdr3_aa: CAIRPALEAGVETQYF
cdr3_nt: TGTGCCATCAGGCCCGCCCTAGAGGCGGGGGTAGAGACCCAGTACTTC

j_call: TRBJ2-1
clone_size: few
d_call: TRBD2
v_call: TRBV7-8
cdr3_length: 17
cdr3_aa: CASSLALGLAGGNEQFF
cdr3_nt: TGTGCCAGCAGCTTAGCGCTGGGACTAGCGGGAGGTAATGAGCAGTTCTTC

j_call: TRBJ2-4
clone_size: few
d_call: .
v_call: TRBV12-3/TRBV12-4
cdr3_length: 12
cdr3_aa: CASSRDYHIQYF
cdr3_nt: TGTGCCAGCAGTCGCGACTACCACATTCAGTACTTC

j_call: TRBJ1-2
clone_size: many
d_call: .
v_call: TRBV14
cdr3_length: 13
cdr3_aa: CASSQDRIYGYTF
cdr3_nt: TGTGCCAGCAGCCAAGATCGTATCTATGGCTACACCTTC

j_call: TRBJ1-6
clone_size: .
d_call: .
v_call: TRBV3-1
cdr3_length: 16
cdr3_aa: CASSQVRARGSSPLHF
cdr3_nt: TGTGCCAGCAGCCAAGTTAGGGCTAGGGGATCTTCACCCCTCCACTTT

j_call: TRBJ2-5
clone_size: few
d_call: .
v_call: TRBV7-8
cdr3_length: 13
cdr3_aa: CASRQRAVETQYF
cdr3_nt: TGTGCCAGCAGGCAGAGGGCGGTGGAGACCCAGTACTTC

j_call: TRBJ2-1
clone_size: few
d_call: TRBD2
v_call: TRBV20-1
cdr3_length: 15
cdr3_aa: CSARGPGTSYNEQFF
cdr3_nt: TGCAGTGCTAGAGGACCCGGGACTAGCTACAATGAGCAGTTCTTC

j_call: TRBJ1-2
clone_size: few
d_call: .
v_call: TRBV6-5
cdr3_length: 14
cdr3_aa: CASSYAGVEYGYTF
cdr3_nt: TGTGCCAGCAGTTACGCAGGGGTCGAGTATGGCTACACCTTC

j_call: TRBJ1-2
clone_size: few
d_call: TRBD1
v_call: TRBV5-6
cdr3_length: 16
cdr3_aa: CASSSPGTGYNYGYTF
cdr3_nt: TGTGCCAGCAGCTCCCCCGGGACAGGGTATAACTATGGCTACACCTTC

j_call: TRBJ1-1
clone_size: few
d_call: .
v_call: TRBV10-3
cdr3_length: 13
cdr3_aa: CATGEEARFEAFF
cdr3_nt: TGTGCCACGGGAGAGGAGGCCCGTTTTGAAGCTTTCTTT

j_call: TRBJ2-1
clone_size: .
d_call: TRBD2
v_call: TRBV10-3
cdr3_length: 15
cdr3_aa: CAISESGLAVDEQFF
cdr3_nt: TGTGCCATCAGTGAGTCGGGACTAGCTGTCGATGAGCAGTTCTTC

j_call: TRBJ1-1
clone_size: once
d_call: TRBD1
v_call: TRBV6-5
cdr3_length: 12
cdr3_aa: CACYRGLTEAFF
cdr3_nt: TGTGCCTGTTACAGGGGACTCACTGAAGCTTTCTTT

j_call: TRBJ2-1
clone_size: few
d_call: .
v_call: TRBV12-3/TRBV12-4
cdr3_length: 16
cdr3_aa: CASSLWTGSSYNEQFF
cdr3_nt: TGTGCCAGCAGTTTGTGGACTGGCAGCTCCTACAATGAGCAGTTCTTC

j_call: TRBJ2-1
clone_size: few
d_call: TRBD1
v_call: TRBV5-6
cdr3_length: 14
cdr3_aa: CASSLGQGWNEQFF
cdr3_nt: TGTGCCAGCAGCTTGGGACAGGGTTGGAATGAGCAGTTCTTC

j_call: TRBJ2-7
clone_size: .
d_call: TRBD2
v_call: TRBV15
cdr3_length: 16
cdr3_aa: CATSSPGTSFPHEQYF
cdr3_nt: TGTGCCACCAGCTCCCCCGGGACTAGTTTCCCCCACGAGCAGTACTTC

j_call: TRBJ2-5
clone_size: .
d_call: .
v_call: TRBV6-1
cdr3_length: 15
cdr3_aa: CASRLSTGREETQYF
cdr3_nt: TGTGCCAGCAGACTTTCGACAGGAAGGGAAGAGACCCAGTACTTC

j_call: TRBJ2-1
clone_size: .
d_call: .
v_call: TRBV15
cdr3_length: 16
cdr3_aa: CATSSFRGSSYNEQFF
cdr3_nt: TGTGCCACCAGCAGTTTCCGGGGTAGCTCCTACAATGAGCAGTTCTTC

j_call: TRBJ2-2
clone_size: .
d_call: .
v_call: TRBV6-6
cdr3_length: 12
cdr3_aa: CAIRGGAGELFF
cdr3_nt: TGTGCCATCCGAGGGGGAGCCGGGGAGCTGTTTTTT

j_call: TRBJ1-2
clone_size: few
d_call: TRBD1
v_call: TRBV12-3/TRBV12-4
cdr3_length: 14
cdr3_aa: CASSFGDRASGYTF
cdr3_nt: TGTGCCAGCAGTTTTGGGGACAGGGCTTCTGGCTACACCTTC

j_call: TRBJ2-5
clone_size: few
d_call: .
v_call: TRBV29-1
cdr3_length: 15
cdr3_aa: CSMGVPRGGGETQYF
cdr3_nt: TGCAGCATGGGGGTACCAAGAGGGGGAGGGGAGACCCAGTACTTC

j_call: TRBJ1-2
clone_size: few
d_call: .
v_call: TRBV5-1
cdr3_length: 13
cdr3_aa: CASSLLGNYGYTF
cdr3_nt: TGCGCCAGCAGCTTGCTAGGGAACTATGGCTACACCTTC